What follows describes a single T cell receptor (beta chain). V was pared by 0 bases and J by 8 bases, with 10 bases between. Germline assignment: CDR1 LNHNV and CDR2 YYDKDF (reference sequence). The CDR3 sequence is 13 residues long. These data come from a study of blood T cell repertoires in COVID-19. Study overall: Spain, Italy and the United States supplied samples that represented acute and convalescent COVID-19. Sample material is recorded as cDNA or gDNA derived from T cells, B-cell-depleted T cells, or PBMCs.

Source study methods: How many nucleated cells were present was estimated from reference gene primer amplification. Repertoires were generated with immunoSEQ multiplex PCR, while TCRdb's copy carries only in-frame clones and drops some. V, J and clone size reflect that table, while D and trimming were determined from the DNA. The top ten clones hold around 3.5% of a sample with more than 85,000 clones, approximately 82% of them seen once. J is TRBJ1-2 and V is TRBV15, with D unresolved. Sequencing was done on a sample of peripheral blood. This clonotype originated in a woman older than 75 with acute or convalescent COVID-19. CDR3 nucleotide sequence: TGTGCCACCAGCAGAGATTATTCTGGCGGCTACACCTTC. Encoded protein: CATSRDYSGGYTF.